These 17 T cell receptor beta chains came from one sample sequenced in a study of TIL therapy for anti-PD-1-resistant metastatic lung cancer. As to time point: pre-treatment sample, taken before nivolumab and TIL therapy. The libraries were made with immunoSEQ v3. Only in-frame clones appear in the TCRdb table, and some are missing; sequencing was by immunoSEQ multiplex PCR. The sample lists tens of thousands of clones, 70% to 80% occurring once. The specimen comprised blood, sampled at baseline. Every receptor here comes from a man in his 70s with non-small cell lung cancer.

This chain connects TRBV7-9 to TRBJ2-5; 7 nucleotides align to TRBD2. Germline V gene lookup returns CDR1 SEHNR and CDR2 FQNEAQ (reference sequence). This CDR3 is 14 amino acids long. Losses at the gene ends were 1 base for V and 4 bases for J; bases not matched to a gene: 3. CDR3: CASSLEVAGETQYF. CDR3 sequence (DNA): TGTGCCAGCAGCTTAGAGGTAGCGGGAGAGACCCAGTACTTC. Full variable domain (missing parts from reference TRBV7-9 and TRBJ2-5): DTGVSQNPRHKITKRGQNVTFRCDPISEHNRLYWYRQTLGQGPEFLTYFQNEAQLEKSRLLSDRFSAERPKGSFSTLEIQRTEQGDSAMYLCASSLEVAGETQYFGPGTRLLVL.

This clone was seen only once. V gene TRBV7-3 combines with J gene TRBJ2-2, with a weak D call TRBD2 (6 bases). CDR1 is SGHTA, CDR2 FQGTGA, per germline. This CDR3 comprises 16 residues. V dropped 0 bases and J dropped 6 bases, with 14 bases sitting between them. The DNA of the CDR3 is TGTGCCAGCAGCTTAACCCGCTCCCCGGGGGCCGGGGAGCTGTTTTTT. Amino acids: CASSLTRSPGAGELFF.

The chain recombines TRBV5-5 with TRBJ2-2; 9 positions match TRBD2. CDR3 length: 16 residues. Germline values: CDR1 SGHKS, CDR2 YYEKEE (reference sequence). J lost 3 bases, V lost 0 bases, and 3 bases had no gene match. CDR3 in DNA: TGTGCCAGCAGCTTGGGACTAGCGGTTCACACCGGGGAGCTGTTTTTT. Amino acids: CASSLGLAVHTGELFF.

The chain joins TRBV18 to TRBJ2-3; 9 positions match TRBD1. Losses at the gene ends were 2 bases for V and 2 bases for J; bases not matched to a gene: 2. CDR3 length: 15 amino acids. Looked up from germline, CDR1 is KGHSH and CDR2 is LQKENI. CDR3 sequence: CASSPRQGDTDTQYF. The CDR3 nucleotides are TGTGCCAGCTCACCAAGACAGGGGGACACAGATACGCAGTATTTT.

J is TRBJ2-1 and V is TRBV20-1; D not certain. Germline V gene lookup returns CDR1 DFQATT and CDR2 SNEGSKA (reference sequence). The CDR3 contains 11 residues. The V end was cut by 0 bases, the J end by 14 bases, with 11 bases between. The CDR3 DNA follows: TGCAGTGCTAGAGAGTGGAGTCGAGAGTTCTTC. This translates into CSAREWSREFF.

The chain joins TRBV5-1 to TRBJ2-1; TRBD1 aligns across 9 bases. CDR1 and CDR2 from the germline V gene are SGHRS and YFSETQ. Trimming cost V 4 bases and J 8 bases; bases outside gene matches: 13. This CDR3 contains 16 residues. The CDR3 region has the DNA TGCGCCAGCAGCGGCCGGGACAGGGTGTCGCTCGATGAGCAGTTCTTC. It yields the protein CASSGRDRVSLDEQFF. Looking up the rest from reference TRBV5-1 and TRBJ2-1 gives the full variable domain: KAGVTQTPRYLIKTRGQQVTLSCSPISGHRSVSWYQQTPGQGLQFLFEYFSETQRNKGNFPGRFSGRQFSNSRSEMNVSTLELGDSALYLCASSGRDRVSLDEQFFGPGTRLTVL.

The chain couples TRBV5-1 to TRBJ1-1; the match to TRBD1 covers 7 bases. The V gene end was trimmed by 2 bases and the J gene end by 5 bases; junction bases not matched to a gene: 9. The CDR3 covers 15 residues. CDR1 is SGHRS, CDR2 YFSETQ, per germline. CDR3 residues: CASSFNSGGDTEAFF. The CDR3 DNA follows: TGCGCCAGCAGCTTTAACTCAGGGGGGGATACTGAAGCTTTCTTT. Combining the CDR3 with reference TRBV5-1 and TRBJ1-1 gives the whole variable domain KAGVTQTPRYLIKTRGQQVTLSCSPISGHRSVSWYQQTPGQGLQFLFEYFSETQRNKGNFPGRFSGRQFSNSRSEMNVSTLELGDSALYLCASSFNSGGDTEAFFGQGTRLTVV.

This clone was detected a few times. The chain carries TRBV28 and TRBJ2-1, with 10 bases fitting TRBD2. The ends lost 5 bases at V and 6 bases at J; junction bases unmatched: 7. The CDR3 is 15 amino acids. The germline CDR1 and CDR2 sequences are MDHEN and SYDVKM. The CDR3: CASSPSGRWGNEQFF. The CDR3 nucleotides are TGTGCCAGCAGTCCTAGCGGGAGATGGGGCAATGAGCAGTTCTTC.

This clone appeared a few times. J is TRBJ1-5 and V is TRBV27; TRBD1 aligns across 8 bases. From germline, CDR1 is MNHEY and CDR2 SMNVEV (reference sequence). This CDR3 has 13 residues. The V and J ends lost 2 bases and 7 bases, in that order; junction bases with no gene match: 1. The CDR3 DNA sequence: TGTGCCAGCAGTTTAACAGGGGGGCAGCCCCAGCATTTT. Its protein product is CASSLTGGQPQHF.

This chain links TRBV28 with TRBJ1-2, with a tentative D call TRBD1 (5 bases). Trimming removed 7 bases from V and 1 base from J, with 16 bases in between. Germline CDR1 MDHEN, CDR2 SYDVKM. The CDR3 runs to 15 residues. CDR3: CASNYRDQLNYGYTF. The DNA for the CDR3 is TGTGCCAGCAATTACCGGGACCAGCTTAACTATGGCTACACCTTC.

CDR3 sequence: CASTRRGSYEQYF. The CDR3 DNA follows: TGTGCCAGCACCAGAAGGGGATCCTACGAGCAGTACTTC. This chain joins TRBV27 and TRBJ2-7; D possibly corresponds to TRBD1 (5 bases). Germline assignment: CDR1 MNHEY and CDR2 SMNVEV (reference sequence). Trimming stripped 7 bases from V and 1 base from J, with 11 bases between. There are 13 residues in the CDR3.

This chain joins TRBV4-1 and TRBJ2-7; 8 bases fit TRBD2. The CDR3 is made up of 17 amino acids. V lost 3 bases to trimming and J lost 2 bases; unmatched junction nucleotides: 12. The germline V gene has CDR1 MGHRA and CDR2 YSYEKL. CDR3 sequence (DNA): TGCGCCAGCAGCCAGGATTCCGGGACTAGTGTAGCCTACGAGCAGTACTTC. Amino acids: CASSQDSGTSVAYEQYF.

The J gene is TRBJ2-1, the V gene TRBV5-6, with no clear D. Trimming removed 0 bases at V and 7 bases at J, with 5 bases between. In germline, CDR1 is SGHDT, CDR2 YYEEEE. CDR3 size: 12 residues. CDR3 nucleotides: TGTGCCAGCAGCTTGGTGGTAAATGAGCAGTTCTTC. Translated, it gives CASSLVVNEQFF.

The CDR3 sequence: CASSPTGAKLRNYGYTF. CDR3 in DNA: TGTGCCAGCAGCCCGACAGGGGCCAAATTGCGGAACTATGGCTACACCTTC. The gene calls are TRBV27 and TRBJ1-2, with TRBD1 matching 8 bases. The V gene end was trimmed by 6 bases and the J gene end by 2 bases; junction bases not matched to a gene: 14. The CDR3 has 17 residues. Germline values: CDR1 MNHEY, CDR2 SMNVEV (reference sequence).

The rearrangement uses TRBV6-1 and TRBJ2-1; D may be TRBD2 (5 bases). This CDR3 has 14 residues. Germline-derived CDR1 and CDR2 are MNHNS and SASEGT. V gave up 4 bases and J gave up 7 bases, with 14 bases separating them. CDR3 DNA: TGTGCCAGCAGTGTAGGGCTAGCCGCGAATGAGCAGTTCTTC. Its translation is CASSVGLAANEQFF.

The V and J genes are TRBV5-1 and TRBJ1-1, with 7 bases aligning to TRBD1. With V trimmed by 2 bases and J by 7 bases, 8 bases remained unmatched. The CDR3 spans 14 residues. The germline gives CDR1 SGHRS, CDR2 YFSETQ. In DNA form, the CDR3 reads TGCGCCAGCAGCTTTACAGGGGAAAGGGGTGAAGCTTTCTTT. This sequence encodes CASSFTGERGEAFF.

This chain links TRBV5-6 with TRBJ1-5; TRBD1 matches at 9 bases. Germline V gene sequence: CDR1 SGHDT, CDR2 YYEEEE. V dropped 4 bases and J dropped 3; count of bases not matched to a gene: 8. This CDR3 is 16 amino acids long. For the CDR3, the DNA is TGTGCCAGCAGCCCGGACAGGGGAACGACCAATCAGCCCCAGCATTTT. Residues: CASSPDRGTTNQPQHF.